The rows below give T cell receptor beta chains drawn from one sample of a study of T cells after yellow fever vaccination. TCRdb analysed the 5' RACE reads with MiXCR anew, one entry per CDR3 protein. The data contain around 67,000 distinct CDR3 sequences, more than 5.5% of them singletons. Sequencing used CD8+ T cells sorted from PBMCs, obtained about 5 days after the first yellow fever vaccination. The receptors were gathered from a man aged 18 to 29 who received the YFV17D yellow fever vaccine. Both conserved end residues are part of each CDR3.

v_gene	j_gene	CDR3aa
TRBV12-3/TRBV12-4	TRBJ1-2	CASSLYPTGSQGYTF
TRBV10-3	TRBJ1-1	CAISDRKGSSPEAFF
TRBV21-1	TRBJ1-5	CASSKVGYGGTDQPQHF
TRBV6-2/TRBV6-3	TRBJ2-3	CASSRPADTQYF
TRBV6-1	TRBJ2-2	CASRSRLAGANTGELFF
TRBV12-3/TRBV12-4	TRBJ2-2	CASKDRGTGELFF
TRBV11-2	TRBJ2-3	CASSSLRGALGNTDTQYF
TRBV19	TRBJ1-2	CASQGEVLGGYTF
TRBV7-9	TRBJ2-3	CASSLRQGSTDTQYF
TRBV7-8	TRBJ2-6	CASSSRGGGRSGANVLTF
TRBV4-1	TRBJ1-4	CASSQVPLPDEKLFF
TRBV6-5	TRBJ1-2	CASSYGTGNGYTF
TRBV12-3/TRBV12-4	TRBJ2-3	CASSLVGSGPPGDTQYF
TRBV6-6	TRBJ2-3	CASSSRDTQYF
TRBV12-3/TRBV12-4	TRBJ2-7	CASSTRPAHEQYF
TRBV20-1	TRBJ2-1	CSARGANNEQFF
TRBV4-3	TRBJ2-3	CASSQDSPGATTDTQYF
TRBV27	TRBJ2-1	CASSLYSYNEQFF
TRBV29-1	TRBJ2-1	CSVEADRHGGGGYNEQFF
TRBV4-1	TRBJ2-2	CASSQDQDNYGELFF
TRBV4-1	TRBJ1-5	CASSPRQGALSNQPQHF
TRBV7-3	TRBJ2-1	CASSLFVVGGPSGNEQFF
TRBV18	TRBJ1-1	CASSPAPATEAFF
TRBV7-9	TRBJ2-2	CASSLDAGNPGELFF
TRBV19	TRBJ1-4	CASSIGALTTNEKLFF
TRBV29-1	TRBJ2-7	CSVRDRSLREQYF
TRBV12-3/TRBV12-4	TRBJ1-1	CASIQGTDTEAFF
TRBV12-1	TRBJ2-2	CARQLTGTGESFNTGELFF
TRBV15	TRBJ2-1	CATSRDRDRAYNEQFF
TRBV7-6	TRBJ2-3	CASSPTGGVGDTQYF
TRBV7-6	TRBJ2-1	CASSLALGSGEQFF
TRBV5-1	TRBJ1-1	CASSLKTAAVVNTEAFF
TRBV11-2	TRBJ2-5	CASSPGLAGQETQYF
TRBV29-1	TRBJ2-2	CSVYGVDTGELFF
TRBV9	TRBJ2-3	CASTASGGSTDTQYF
TRBV3-1	TRBJ2-1	CASSQDGGAAREQFF
TRBV27	TRBJ2-2	CANSLLTGLRNTGELFF
TRBV12-3/TRBV12-4	TRBJ2-1	CASSLRNSYNEQFF
TRBV12-3/TRBV12-4	TRBJ2-1	CASSPFGGQLNEQFF
TRBV12-3/TRBV12-4	TRBJ2-7	CASSRTGPFSAEQYF
TRBV4-2	TRBJ1-1	CASSQGIGTNTEAFF
TRBV7-6	TRBJ2-2	CASSIRAGELFF
TRBV3-1	TRBJ1-4	CASSQVKGVEKLFF
TRBV28	TRBJ1-6	CASSWDRLWSPLHF
TRBV6-5	TRBJ2-4	CASSYSGDLGENIQYF
TRBV12-3/TRBV12-4	TRBJ2-2	CASSTPVSTGELFF
TRBV5-6	TRBJ2-5	CASSYDAGVSQETQYF
TRBV6-1	TRBJ2-7	CASSSTGAEQYF
TRBV19	TRBJ2-1	CATAGLAGGLPPIAYNEQFF
TRBV13	TRBJ1-4	CASSSRTGGGKLFF
TRBV29-1	TRBJ2-5	CSYGLQETQYF